This paragraph covers one TCR beta chain sequence. The antigen is not known. This clone may be a read error of a much larger clone one base away. This sample stems from a study of regulatory T cells in long-lasting Graves disease. Study results and caveats: What was studied was peripheral blood only, and not thyroid tissue.

The authors built TCR beta libraries using iRepertoire HTBI primers and Arm-PCR of CDR3 regions. TCRdb recomputed calls from the multiplex PCR reads with MiXCR, one row per CDR3 protein. The sample has about 540,000 distinct CDR3 sequences, approximately 13% seen once. Time point: newly diagnosed GD, antithyroid drugs for less than 3 months. TCR sequences were obtained from RNA taken from PBMCs. Patients met American Thyroid Association criteria for Graves' disease. CDR3 size: 15 residues. CDR1 is SGHNT and CDR2 is YENEEA in the germline V gene. The same sample was also studied in work on T cells in Graves' hyperthyroidism and ophthalmopathy. That source notes: Using the HTBI primer set, a first-round RT-PCR was run on the TCR CDR3. From stable hyperthyroidism, ophthalmopathy was set apart by a 13 V-J model.

The sequence was collected from a man in his thirties or forties with Graves disease. The source was peripheral blood mononuclear cells (PBMCs), collected at new diagnosis, from a patient treated with antithyroid drugs. The chain couples TRBV11-3 to TRBJ2-1, with 9 positions matching TRBD1. The CDR3 loop reads CASSLGGQGFNEQSF. In nucleotides, the CDR3 is TGTGCCAGCAGCTTAGGGGGACAGGGATTCAATGAGCAGTCCTTC.